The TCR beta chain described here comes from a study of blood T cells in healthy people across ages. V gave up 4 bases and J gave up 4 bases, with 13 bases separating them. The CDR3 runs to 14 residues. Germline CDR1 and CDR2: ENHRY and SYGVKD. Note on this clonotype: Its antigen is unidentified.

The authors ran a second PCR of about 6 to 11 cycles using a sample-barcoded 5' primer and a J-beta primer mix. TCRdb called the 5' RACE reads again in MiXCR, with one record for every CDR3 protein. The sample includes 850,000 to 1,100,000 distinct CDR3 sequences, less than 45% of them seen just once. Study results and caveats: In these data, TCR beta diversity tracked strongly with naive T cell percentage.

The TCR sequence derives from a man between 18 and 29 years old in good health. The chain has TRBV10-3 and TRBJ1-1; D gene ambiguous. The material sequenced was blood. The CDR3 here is CAISAFSEGTEAFF. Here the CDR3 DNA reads TGTGCCATCAGTGCGTTTAGCGAGGGCACTGAAGCTTTCTTT.